A selection of T cell receptor beta chains follows, all from one sample in a study of molecular identifiers for immune sequencing clone quantification. In TCRdb, the PCR reads were re-called with MiXCR into one record per CDR3 protein. The sample records under 650,000 distinct CDR3 sequences, approximately 20% being singletons. The sequenced material came from naive CD8+ T cells from blood, with Jurkat cell RNA spiked in. These receptors were obtained from a human donor in good health. Some libraries in this study had Jurkat cell RNA spiked in. Each CDR3 is given with its conserved first and last residue. D genes are given only for firm matches. A clone size is listed for some rows: how often the clone was seen (once, few, many), or a class if it is expanded.

d_call: .
clone_size: many
j_call: TRBJ2-1
v_call: TRBV28
cdr3_aa: CASSFGGDNEQFF
cdr3_nt: TGTGCCAGCAGTTTTGGAGGGGACAATGAGCAGTTCTTC

d_call: .
clone_size: .
j_call: TRBJ2-2
v_call: TRBV21-1
cdr3_aa: CASRPCSGSLGTGELFF
cdr3_nt: TGTGCCAGCAGACCTTGTAGCGGGAGCTTGGGAACCGGGGAGCTGTTTTTT

d_call: TRBD1
clone_size: many
j_call: TRBJ2-1
v_call: TRBV30
cdr3_aa: CAWSDDRVPYNEQFF
cdr3_nt: TGTGCCTGGAGTGACGACAGGGTCCCCTACAATGAGCAGTTCTTC

d_call: TRBD2
clone_size: many
j_call: TRBJ2-1
v_call: TRBV6-5
cdr3_aa: CASSYSGVEQFF
cdr3_nt: TGTGCCAGCAGCTATAGCGGGGTTGAGCAGTTCTTC

d_call: TRBD2
clone_size: many
j_call: TRBJ2-3
v_call: TRBV5-4
cdr3_aa: CASSQGTSEADTQYF
cdr3_nt: TGTGCCAGCAGCCAAGGGACTAGCGAGGCAGATACGCAGTATTTT

d_call: .
clone_size: .
j_call: TRBJ2-3
v_call: TRBV30
cdr3_aa: CAWRDGSYTDTQYF
cdr3_nt: TGTGCCTGGAGGGACGGATCTTACACAGATACGCAGTATTTT

d_call: TRBD1
clone_size: many
j_call: TRBJ2-7
v_call: TRBV6-6
cdr3_aa: CASSYGTDIYEQYF
cdr3_nt: TGTGCCAGCAGTTACGGGACAGACATCTACGAGCAGTACTTC

d_call: .
clone_size: .
j_call: TRBJ1-1
v_call: TRBV11-2
cdr3_aa: CASSLTGQPPMNTEAFF
cdr3_nt: TGTGCCAGCAGCTTGACCGGACAGCCCCCTATGAACACTGAAGCTTTCTTT

d_call: .
clone_size: few
j_call: TRBJ2-2
v_call: TRBV4-3
cdr3_aa: CASSQDGGGTYTGELFF
cdr3_nt: TGCGCCAGCAGCCAAGATGGTGGGGGCACCTACACCGGGGAGCTGTTTTTT

d_call: .
clone_size: many
j_call: TRBJ2-7
v_call: TRBV27
cdr3_aa: CASSLSPVSHEQYF
cdr3_nt: TGTGCCAGCAGTTTATCGCCCGTTTCTCACGAGCAGTACTTC

d_call: TRBD1
clone_size: many
j_call: TRBJ1-2
v_call: TRBV29-1
cdr3_aa: CSVVSGQGAKGYTF
cdr3_nt: TGCAGCGTTGTGTCGGGACAGGGGGCGAAGGGCTACACCTTC

d_call: .
clone_size: many
j_call: TRBJ2-1
v_call: TRBV9
cdr3_aa: CASSPRSNEQFF
cdr3_nt: TGTGCCAGCAGCCCCCGGTCCAATGAGCAGTTCTTC

d_call: TRBD2
clone_size: .
j_call: TRBJ2-1
v_call: TRBV15
cdr3_aa: CATSAFSGSVDEQFF
cdr3_nt: TGTGCCACCAGCGCTTTTAGCGGGAGTGTCGATGAGCAGTTCTTC

d_call: .
clone_size: few
j_call: TRBJ2-5
v_call: TRBV20-1
cdr3_aa: CSAITTRGLQETQYF
cdr3_nt: TGCAGTGCTATAACGACACGCGGCTTACAAGAGACCCAGTACTTC

d_call: .
clone_size: few
j_call: TRBJ2-7
v_call: TRBV4-1
cdr3_aa: CASSQGWTESSYEQYF
cdr3_nt: TGCGCCAGCAGCCAAGGCTGGACGGAGTCCTCCTACGAGCAGTACTTC

d_call: .
clone_size: .
j_call: TRBJ2-7
v_call: TRBV30
cdr3_aa: CAWTRGAEQYF
cdr3_nt: TGTGCCTGGACTCGGGGGGCCGAGCAGTACTTC

d_call: TRBD2
clone_size: many
j_call: TRBJ2-7
v_call: TRBV20-1
cdr3_aa: CSASLERGAPYEQYF
cdr3_nt: TGCAGTGCTAGTTTGGAGCGGGGCGCTCCCTACGAGCAGTACTTC

d_call: TRBD1
clone_size: many
j_call: TRBJ2-5
v_call: TRBV7-2
cdr3_aa: CASSSIGTGGYETQYF
cdr3_nt: TGTGCCAGCAGCTCCATTGGGACAGGGGGCTATGAGACCCAGTACTTC

d_call: TRBD2
clone_size: many
j_call: TRBJ2-5
v_call: TRBV11-2
cdr3_aa: CASSLAPYSGAQETQYF
cdr3_nt: TGTGCCAGCAGCTTGGCCCCTTACAGCGGGGCCCAAGAGACCCAGTACTTC

d_call: .
clone_size: many
j_call: TRBJ2-2
v_call: TRBV5-5
cdr3_aa: CASSREGRTGELFF
cdr3_nt: TGTGCCAGCAGCCGAGAGGGACGGACCGGGGAGCTGTTTTTT

d_call: .
clone_size: few
j_call: TRBJ1-2
v_call: TRBV4-1
cdr3_aa: CASSQDLPRAVYGYTF
cdr3_nt: TGCGCCAGCAGCCAAGATCTCCCCCGCGCGGTCTATGGCTACACCTTC

d_call: TRBD2
clone_size: .
j_call: TRBJ2-7
v_call: TRBV27
cdr3_aa: CASGLAGGPNEQYF
cdr3_nt: TGTGCCAGCGGTCTAGCGGGAGGGCCCAACGAGCAGTACTTC

d_call: TRBD2
clone_size: .
j_call: TRBJ2-3
v_call: TRBV6-2/TRBV6-3
cdr3_aa: CASSYPLAGATDTQYF
cdr3_nt: TGTGCCAGCAGTTACCCCCTAGCGGGGGCCACAGATACGCAGTATTTT

d_call: .
clone_size: .
j_call: TRBJ2-5
v_call: TRBV19
cdr3_aa: CASSMVALNQETQYF
cdr3_nt: TGTGCCAGTAGTATGGTAGCGCTGAACCAAGAGACCCAGTACTTC

d_call: .
clone_size: .
j_call: TRBJ2-7
v_call: TRBV20-1
cdr3_aa: CSAEDRESYYEQYF
cdr3_nt: TGCAGTGCTGAAGACAGAGAGAGCTACTACGAGCAGTACTTC

d_call: .
clone_size: few
j_call: TRBJ2-1
v_call: TRBV19
cdr3_aa: CASTRFGAYNEQFF
cdr3_nt: TGTGCCAGCACCCGGTTCGGTGCCTACAATGAGCAGTTCTTC

d_call: .
clone_size: many
j_call: TRBJ2-7
v_call: TRBV20-1
cdr3_aa: CSARDMVGGRDKGNSYEQYF
cdr3_nt: TGCAGTGCTAGAGATATGGTTGGCGGTCGGGACAAAGGGAATTCCTACGAGCAGTACTTC

d_call: .
clone_size: many
j_call: TRBJ2-5
v_call: TRBV5-1
cdr3_aa: CASSLAAEGPGRGETQYF
cdr3_nt: TGCGCCAGCAGCTTGGCCGCGGAGGGTCCGGGCCGGGGAGAGACCCAGTACTTC

d_call: .
clone_size: few
j_call: TRBJ2-2
v_call: TRBV5-6
cdr3_aa: CASSLDRRGLTGELFF
cdr3_nt: TGTGCCAGCAGCTTGGACCGGCGAGGGCTCACCGGGGAGCTGTTTTTT

d_call: .
clone_size: few
j_call: TRBJ1-1
v_call: TRBV12-3/TRBV12-4
cdr3_aa: CASSAGVSEAFF
cdr3_nt: TGTGCCAGCAGTGCGGGGGTCTCGGAAGCTTTCTTT

d_call: TRBD2
clone_size: many
j_call: TRBJ2-3
v_call: TRBV28
cdr3_aa: CASSSRTSGGGSTDTQYF
cdr3_nt: TGTGCCAGCAGTTCCCGGACTAGCGGGGGGGGAAGCACAGATACGCAGTATTTT

d_call: .
clone_size: many
j_call: TRBJ1-1
v_call: TRBV5-1
cdr3_aa: CASSLTPWWEGMGEDDTEAFF
cdr3_nt: TGCGCCAGCAGCTTGACCCCATGGTGGGAAGGGATGGGGGAGGATGACACTGAAGCTTTCTTT

d_call: .
clone_size: many
j_call: TRBJ2-3
v_call: TRBV10-3
cdr3_aa: CAIRQGDTQYF
cdr3_nt: TGTGCCATCCGGCAGGGGGATACGCAGTATTTT

d_call: TRBD1
clone_size: many
j_call: TRBJ2-2
v_call: TRBV12-3/TRBV12-4
cdr3_aa: CATLGQGIGELFF
cdr3_nt: TGTGCCACCCTCGGACAGGGGATCGGGGAGCTGTTTTTT

d_call: TRBD2
clone_size: .
j_call: TRBJ2-7
v_call: TRBV7-2
cdr3_aa: CASSLMGLADYEQYF
cdr3_nt: TGTGCCAGCAGCTTAATGGGACTAGCGGACTACGAGCAGTACTTC

d_call: .
clone_size: many
j_call: TRBJ2-2
v_call: TRBV6-2/TRBV6-3
cdr3_aa: CASRQGRTGELFF
cdr3_nt: TGTGCCAGCAGACAGGGGAGGACCGGGGAGCTGTTTTTT

d_call: TRBD2
clone_size: many
j_call: TRBJ2-7
v_call: TRBV19
cdr3_aa: CASSAGTTYEQYF
cdr3_nt: TGTGCCAGCAGTGCCGGGACTACCTACGAGCAGTACTTC

d_call: TRBD2
clone_size: many
j_call: TRBJ2-1
v_call: TRBV12-3/TRBV12-4
cdr3_aa: CASSLAKPGTSRNEQFF
cdr3_nt: TGTGCCAGCAGTTTAGCCAAACCCGGGACTAGCCGTAATGAGCAGTTCTTC

d_call: .
clone_size: many
j_call: TRBJ2-7
v_call: TRBV6-5
cdr3_aa: CASSYSNRHSYEQYF
cdr3_nt: TGTGCCAGCAGTTACTCGAACCGACATTCCTACGAGCAGTACTTC

d_call: TRBD1
clone_size: many
j_call: TRBJ1-2
v_call: TRBV14
cdr3_aa: CASSLPGTAYGYTF
cdr3_nt: TGTGCCAGCAGCCTACCCGGGACAGCATATGGCTACACCTTC

d_call: .
clone_size: many
j_call: TRBJ2-7
v_call: TRBV27
cdr3_aa: CASHGRGPYEQYF
cdr3_nt: TGTGCCAGCCACGGACGGGGGCCCTACGAGCAGTACTTC

d_call: .
clone_size: many
j_call: TRBJ2-3
v_call: TRBV5-6
cdr3_aa: CASSLERREGTDTQYF
cdr3_nt: TGTGCCAGCAGCCTAGAGCGGAGGGAAGGCACAGATACGCAGTATTTT

d_call: .
clone_size: many
j_call: TRBJ1-1
v_call: TRBV4-1
cdr3_aa: CASSQAGNAFMNTEAFF
cdr3_nt: TGCGCCAGCAGCCAAGCAGGGAACGCTTTCATGAACACTGAAGCTTTCTTT